This passage covers 11 T cell receptor beta chains from one sample sequenced in a study of Graves' ophthalmopathy and Graves' hyperthyroidism. Amplifying from RNA transcripts, the study obtained TCR beta CDR3 regions. A first-round RT-PCR used HTBI primers, followed by a second-round multiplex PCR. TCRdb re-called the multiplex PCR reads with MiXCR, one entry per CDR3 protein. The table lists some 400,000 distinct CDR3 sequences, approximately 16% of them singletons, with 1.6% in the top ten. Specimen: peripheral blood. The receptors were sampled from a woman aged 18-29 years with Graves' ophthalmopathy.

This clonotype was recorded at least ten times. A read error is likely, as this CDR3 ends without the conserved phenylalanine or tryptophan. This chain joins TRBV20-1 and TRBJ2-7; maybe TRBD1 (6 bases). Germline V gene sequence: CDR1 DFQATT, CDR2 SNEGSKA (reference sequence). V was clipped by 3 bases and J by 2 bases, with 11 bases between them. This CDR3 has 13 amino acids. CDR3 residues: CSARDSRTYEQYL. Written as DNA, the CDR3 is TGCAGTGCTAGGGACAGTCGAACCTACGAGCAGTACCTC.

In its sample, this clonotype was seen many times. The V call is TRBV11-2, the J call TRBJ1-1; D might be TRBD1 (6 bases). Trimming removed 5 bases from V and 5 bases from J, with 15 bases in between. The CDR3 length is 14 residues. Per germline, CDR1 SGHAT and CDR2 FQNNGV. The CDR3 nucleotides are TGTGCCAGCAGCCCGGAGGGGGTTTTAACTGAAGCTTTCTTT. Protein sequence: CASSPEGVLTEAFF.

This clonotype was counted at least ten times. The chain carries TRBV7-9 and TRBJ2-7; D not certain. CDR3 length: 12 residues. Per germline, CDR1 SEHNR and CDR2 FQNEAQ (reference sequence). Trimming took off 3 bases at V and 2 bases at J, with 5 bases between the two ends. The CDR3 spells CASSFRTYEQYF. In nucleotides, the CDR3 is TGTGCCAGCAGCTTCAGGACCTACGAGCAGTACTTC.

This clonotype has a count of ten or more. The junction does not match germline at one end; this may be a read error. This chain joins TRBV7-2 and TRBJ1-1; D is ambiguous. Germline V gives CDR1 SGHTA, CDR2 FQGNSA. The CDR3 spans 14 residues. The CDR3 nucleotides read TGTGCCAGCAGTTTAGGACGGTCGAATACTGAAGCTTTCTTT. Residues: CASSLGRSNTEAFF.

This clonotype was seen many times. The chain has TRBV6-1 and TRBJ1-1; D may be TRBD1 (6 bases). V was cut by 3 bases and J by 4 bases, with 12 bases left in between. CDR1 is MNHNS and CDR2 is SASEGT in the germline V gene. The length of the CDR3 is 14 residues. CDR3 in amino acids: CASSDGGRSTEAFF. The CDR3 DNA reads as TGTGCCAGCAGTGACGGGGGCCGGTCCACTGAAGCTTTCTTT.

This clonotype was observed many times. The chain links TRBV12-3 or TRBV12-4 to TRBJ1-3; the match to TRBD1 covers 7 bases. J lost 3 bases, V lost 2 bases, and 4 bases had no gene match. CDR3 size: 15 residues. In DNA, the CDR3 is TGTGCCAGCAGTTTAAGTGGGACAGTTGGAAACACCATATATTTT. As protein: CASSLSGTVGNTIYF.

There are many counts of this clonotype. This chain uses TRBV12-3 or TRBV12-4 with TRBJ2-6; D tentatively fits TRBD1 or TRBD2 (6 bases each). There are 19 residues in the CDR3. V was cut by 4 bases and J by 0 bases, with 19 bases left in between. This chain's CDR3 is CASSWIPGVGGSGANVLTF. The DNA for the CDR3 is TGTGCCAGCAGTTGGATCCCAGGGGTGGGGGGCTCTGGGGCCAACGTCCTGACTTTC.

There are many counts of this clonotype. The CDR3 sequence is CATSDSGTGWNQPQHF. CDR3 in DNA: TGTGCCACCAGTGACTCAGGGACAGGGTGGAATCAGCCCCAGCATTTT. J is TRBJ1-5 and V is TRBV24-1, with 9 bases identical to TRBD1. The CDR3 covers 16 residues. Per germline, CDR1 KGHDR and CDR2 SFDVKD. J gave up 4 bases and V 4 bases, and 7 bases lay outside the gene matches.

About this clonotype: Just one base apart from a much larger clone, this may be a read error. The rearrangement uses TRBV5-1 and TRBJ1-5; D is uncertain. The germline V gene encodes CDR1 SGHRS and CDR2 YFSETQ. The ends were cut back, 4 bases at V and 5 bases at J, with 16 bases in the middle. The CDR3 spans 15 residues. CDR3 loop: CASSHRPASDQPQHF. The CDR3 DNA follows: TGCGCCAGCAGCCACCGACCCGCGTCGGATCAGCCCCAGCATTTT. Using reference TRBV5-1 and TRBJ1-5 for the parts outside the CDR3, the full variable domain is KAGVTQTPRYLIKTRGQQVTLSCSPISGHRSVSWYQQTPGQGLQFLFEYFSETQRNKGNFPGRFSGRQFSNSRSEMNVSTLELGDSALYLCASSHRPASDQPQHFGDGTRLSIL.

This clonotype occurred many times. Sequence at one end of the junction differs from germline and may be a read error. CDR3 nucleotides: TGCACCTACTTCTCCGGCAGGGGCCCGGGGGATGGCTGCACCTTC. Translation gives CTYFSGRGPGDGCTF. The genes are TRBV20-1 and TRBJ1-2, with a possible D match to TRBD1 (6 bases). The CDR3 extends over 15 amino acids. Germline V CDR1 and CDR2: DFQATT, SNEGSKA (reference sequence).

This clonotype was recorded many times. V usage is TRBV2 and J usage is TRBJ1-1; D is possibly TRBD1 (6 bases). Germline CDR1 SNHLY, CDR2 FYNNEI. The CDR3 is 12 amino acids. V dropped 2 bases and J dropped 6 bases, with 7 bases sitting between them. The CDR3 region is CASSEYRAEAFF. The CDR3 DNA sequence: TGTGCCAGCAGTGAATACAGGGCTGAAGCTTTCTTT. Looking up the rest from reference TRBV2 and TRBJ1-1 gives the full variable domain: EPEVTQTPSHQVTQMGQEVILRCVPISNHLYFYWYRQILGQKVEFLVSFYNNEISEKSEIFDDQFSVERPDGSNFTLKIRSTKLEDSAMYFCASSEYRAEAFFGQGTRLTVV.